This TCR beta chain originates from a study of spatial heterogeneity in lung cancer. With 1 base clipped from V and 9 bases from J, the junction kept 7 bases outside the gene matches. The CDR3 consists of 14 residues. Per the germline V gene, CDR1 is SGHDT and CDR2 is YYEEEE. Time point reported: sample taken at primary tumor resection. Whole RNA, which was extracted from tumor, nontumor lung tissue or frozen PBMC, was sequenced without any cell sorting. Turning to this clonotype: A much larger clone lies one base from this, so it may be a read error.

Each CDR3 protein gets one entry after TCRdb re-called the 5' RACE reads with MiXCR. The sample includes 6,000 to 9,000 distinct CDR3 sequences, 4.5% to 6% seen only once; the top ten take roughly 40%. V gene TRBV5-6 combines with J gene TRBJ1-5, with 7 bases aligning to TRBD1. The source of this sequence is a male donor with early-stage non-small cell lung cancer. Sequences were derived from PBMCs, sampled at surgery. The CDR3 spells CASSLIQGDRPQHF. The CDR3 DNA follows: TGTGCCAGCAGCTTGATTCAGGGGGATCGGCCCCAGCATTTT.